Shown below are 5 T cell receptor beta chains from a single sample sequenced in a study of CD8+ T cells in alopecia areata. After isolation, RNA underwent reverse transcription to generate cDNA as the sequencing template. The data were produced by immunoSEQ multiplex PCR, yet TCRdb's version contains in-frame clones alone and is incomplete. The sample lists about 220,000 clones; less than 75% were seen once. The sample's treatment: oral pan-JAK inhibitor, 5-10 mg twice daily. The sequencing here drew on CD4+ T cells sorted from blood, taken at week 4, from a patient treated with tofacitinib. These TCRs come from a human donor with alopecia areata.

CDR3 protein: CASSQDLKSGYTF. CDR3 coding DNA: TGCGCCAGCAGCCAAGATCTGAAGAGTGGCTACACCTTC. The chain carries TRBV4-3 and TRBJ1-2; no clear D. Looked up from germline, CDR1 is LGHNA and CDR2 is YSLEER. V lost 0 bases and J lost 7, with 9 bases in between. This CDR3 region has 13 residues.

This chain joins TRBV5-1 and TRBJ2-7, with 11 bases aligning to TRBD1. CDR1 and CDR2 from the germline V gene are SGHRS and YFSETQ. The CDR3 runs 15 residues. After removal of 0 bases from V and 6 bases from J, the junction contained 5 bases not matched to a gene. In DNA form, the CDR3 reads TGCGCCAGCAGCTTGGATTTGGGACAGGGGGTCGAGCAGTACTTC. It translates to CASSLDLGQGVEQYF.

This clone has a count of ten or more. V usage is TRBV7-9 and J usage is TRBJ2-1, with a tentative D call TRBD1 (6 bases). Trimming cost V 5 bases and J 6 bases, with 14 bases left between them. CDR1 is SEHNR and CDR2 is FQNEAQ in the germline V gene (reference sequence). The CDR3 runs 14 residues. The CDR3 reads CASSHNREINEQFF. The CDR3 DNA follows: TGTGCCAGCAGCCACAACAGGGAGATCAATGAGCAGTTCTTC. Based on the CDR3 plus reference TRBV7-9 and TRBJ2-1, the full variable domain is DTGVSQNPRHKITKRGQNVTFRCDPISEHNRLYWYRQTLGQGPEFLTYFQNEAQLEKSRLLSDRFSAERPKGSFSTLEIQRTEQGDSAMYLCASSHNREINEQFFGPGTRLTVL.

This clone has only a few counts. The chain has TRBV7-2 and TRBJ2-1; D is perhaps TRBD1 (6 bases). The V end lost 2 bases, the J end lost 6 bases, and 17 bases lay between the germline ends. Germline V lookup: CDR1 SGHTA, CDR2 FQGNSA. CDR3 length: 16 amino acids. CDR3 sequence: CASSLFPRGLSNEQFF. CDR3 DNA sequence: TGTGCCAGCAGCTTATTCCCCAGGGGATTGAGCAATGAGCAGTTCTTC.

This clone has more than one count but fewer than ten. The chain carries TRBV29-1 and TRBJ2-1; D gene ambiguous. Germline V CDR1 and CDR2: SQVTM, ANQGSEA. The germline V and J ends were trimmed by 4 bases and 15 bases, with 7 bases remaining between them. This CDR3 spans 8 amino acids. The DNA of the CDR3 is TGCAGCGTTGGGTCGGCGTTCTTC. Translating it yields CSVGSAFF.